This TCR beta chain stems from a study of blood T cell repertoires in COVID-19. Sequencing used immunoSEQ multiplex PCR; TCRdb keeps in-frame clones, though not all of them. The sample contains hundreds of thousands of clones, approximately 90% of which appear only once. The receptor comes from a man aged 18 to 35 who had recovered from COVID-19. Sequencing used PBMCs or T cells enriched from blood (not recorded which).

CDR3 residues: CASRDHRGQEAFF. The CDR3 DNA reads as TGTGCCAGCAGGGACCACAGGGGGCAGGAAGCTTTCTTT. The chain is built from TRBV27 and TRBJ1-1; the match to TRBD1 covers 9 bases. The V and J ends lost 6 bases and 8 bases, in that order; junction bases with no gene match: 7. Germline V gives CDR1 MNHEY, CDR2 SMNVEV (reference sequence). CDR3 length: 13 amino acids.